The following is a TCR beta chain sequence with its context. Its antigen is undetermined. This sample is drawn from a study of human versus mouse CDR3 diversity and MHC coevolution. Across the whole study: Samples had between roughly 0.6 x 10^7 and 1.6 x 10^7 valid reads. Overall study results and limits: In humans, T-cell selection involved 6 or 7 MHC II alleles.

Method: immunoSEQ multiplex PCR; TCRdb's copy keeps in-frame clones and lacks some. The data contain about 77,000 clones, 92% of them singletons. V lost 7 bases and J lost 4, with 16 bases in between. Germline lookup yields CDR1 SEHNR and CDR2 FQNEAQ (reference sequence). The CDR3 runs to 15 residues. The chain combines TRBV7-9 with TRBJ2-2; possibly TRBD1 for D (6 bases). This clonotype was sampled from a person between 30 and 69 years old in good health. Input material: naive CD4+ T cells from blood. Subset of the sample: CD45RO-negative CD62L-positive naive CD4 T cells. CDR3 bases: TGTGCCAGCACCTATTCGGCGACAGGCACCGGGGAGCTGTTTTTT. It is translated as CASTYSATGTGELFF.